This T cell receptor beta chain was found in a study of liver allograft versus peripheral blood T cells. In the study overall: The authors compared T cell receptor repertoires in transplanted livers with those in the peripheral blood of recipients. Study-wide results and caveats: Reported data describe T cell receptor repertoires within liver allografts as differing from those in peripheral blood.

There are 16 residues in the CDR3. The germline V gene has CDR1 SEHNR and CDR2 FQNEAQ (reference sequence). Trimming took off 4 bases at V and 2 bases at J, with 18 bases between the two ends. In this sample, this clonotype is medium-sized. Its specificity is unknown. TCRdb re-called the reads with MiXCR, one entry per CDR3 protein. This table holds around 360 distinct CDR3 sequences, about 25% found once. This chain connects TRBV7-9 to TRBJ2-7, with D perhaps TRBD1 or TRBD2 (6 bases each). This sequence was found in a human patient who had a liver transplant. Some T cells may be graft donor cells. For the CDR3, the DNA is TGTGCCAGCAGCTCCCCTCTTAGCGGACAGCCCTACGAGCAGTACTTC. This encodes CASSSPLSGQPYEQYF.